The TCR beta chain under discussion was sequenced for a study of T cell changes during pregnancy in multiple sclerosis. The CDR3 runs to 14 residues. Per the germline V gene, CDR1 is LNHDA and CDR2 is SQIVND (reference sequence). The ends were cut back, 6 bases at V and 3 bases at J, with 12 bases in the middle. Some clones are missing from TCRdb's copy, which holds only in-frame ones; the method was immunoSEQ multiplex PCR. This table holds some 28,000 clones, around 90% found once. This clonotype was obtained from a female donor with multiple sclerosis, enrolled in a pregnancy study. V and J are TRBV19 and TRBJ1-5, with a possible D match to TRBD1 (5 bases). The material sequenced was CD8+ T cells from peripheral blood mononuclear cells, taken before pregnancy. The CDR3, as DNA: TGTGCCAGTAGCGCCGGGGGGAACAATCAGCCCCAGCATTTT. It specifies CASSAGGNNQPQHF.